This record looks at one T cell receptor beta chain sequence and its context. The sample comes from a study of blood T cells in healthy people across ages. Study background: Per every two T cells, about one barcoded beta molecule was captured by template switching.

V lost 2 bases, J lost 11 bases, and 13 bases stayed unmatched. The CDR3 contains 15 residues. Looked up from germline, CDR1 is SGHDN and CDR2 is FVKESK. Together with a sample-barcoded 5' primer, a J-beta primer mix was included in a second PCR lasting roughly 7 to 11 cycles. TCRdb processed the 5' RACE reads anew with MiXCR; each CDR3 protein has one entry. The sample includes 1.5 million to 2 million distinct CDR3 sequences, about 50% of them seen just once. This clonotype originated in a woman between 40 and 55 years old in good health. The rearrangement links TRBV14 to TRBJ2-5, with TRBD1 matching 8 bases. The sequencing sample was made of blood. The CDR3 sequence: CASSQPGTGVYGQYF. DNA for the CDR3: TGTGCCAGCAGCCAACCCGGGACAGGCGTCTACGGGCAGTACTTC.